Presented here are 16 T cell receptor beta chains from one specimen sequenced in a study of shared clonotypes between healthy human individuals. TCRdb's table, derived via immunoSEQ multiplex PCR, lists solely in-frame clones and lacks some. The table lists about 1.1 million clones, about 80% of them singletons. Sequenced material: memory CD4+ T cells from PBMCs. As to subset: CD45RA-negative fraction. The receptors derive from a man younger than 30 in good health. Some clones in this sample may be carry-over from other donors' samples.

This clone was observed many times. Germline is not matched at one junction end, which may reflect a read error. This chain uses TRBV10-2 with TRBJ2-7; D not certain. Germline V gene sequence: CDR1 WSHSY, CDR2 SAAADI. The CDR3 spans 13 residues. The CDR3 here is CASGEWHYYEQYF. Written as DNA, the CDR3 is TGCGCCAGCGGTGAATGGCACTACTACGAGCAGTACTTC.

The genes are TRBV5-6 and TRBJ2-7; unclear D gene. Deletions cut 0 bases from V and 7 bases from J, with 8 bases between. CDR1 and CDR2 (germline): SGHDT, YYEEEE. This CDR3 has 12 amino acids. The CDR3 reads CASSLVGLEQYF. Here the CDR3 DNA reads TGTGCCAGCAGCTTGGTGGGTCTTGAGCAGTACTTC.

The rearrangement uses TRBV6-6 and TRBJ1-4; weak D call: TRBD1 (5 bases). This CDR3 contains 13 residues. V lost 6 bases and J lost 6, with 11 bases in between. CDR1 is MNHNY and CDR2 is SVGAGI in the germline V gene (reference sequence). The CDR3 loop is CASRYRRDEKLFF. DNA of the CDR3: TGTGCCAGCAGGTACAGGAGAGATGAAAAACTGTTTTTT.

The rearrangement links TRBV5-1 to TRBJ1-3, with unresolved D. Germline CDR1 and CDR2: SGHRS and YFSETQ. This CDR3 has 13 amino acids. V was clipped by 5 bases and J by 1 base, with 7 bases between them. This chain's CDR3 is CASRVGSGNTIYF. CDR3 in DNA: TGCGCCAGCAGGGTAGGATCTGGAAACACCATATATTTT.

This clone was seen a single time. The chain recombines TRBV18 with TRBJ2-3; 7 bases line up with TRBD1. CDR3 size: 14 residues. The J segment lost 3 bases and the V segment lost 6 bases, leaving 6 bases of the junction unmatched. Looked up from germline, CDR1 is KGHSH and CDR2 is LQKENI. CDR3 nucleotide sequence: TGTGCCAGCTCCGGACAGGTGCGAACAGATACGCAGTATTTT. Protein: CASSGQVRTDTQYF.

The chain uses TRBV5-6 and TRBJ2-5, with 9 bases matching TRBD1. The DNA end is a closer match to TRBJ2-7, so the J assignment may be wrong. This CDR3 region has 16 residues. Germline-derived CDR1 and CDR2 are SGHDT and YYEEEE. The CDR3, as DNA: TGTGCCAGCAGTCAAAAGCCCGGGACAGGGCTCTACGAGCAGTACTTC. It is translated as CASSQKPGTGLYEQYF.

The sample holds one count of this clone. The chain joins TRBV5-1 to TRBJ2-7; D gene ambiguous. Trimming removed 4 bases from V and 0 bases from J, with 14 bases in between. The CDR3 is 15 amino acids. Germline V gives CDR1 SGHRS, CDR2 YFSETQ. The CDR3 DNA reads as TGCGCCAGCAGCCCCGGGTGGGATTACTCCTACGAGCAGTACTTC. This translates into CASSPGWDYSYEQYF.

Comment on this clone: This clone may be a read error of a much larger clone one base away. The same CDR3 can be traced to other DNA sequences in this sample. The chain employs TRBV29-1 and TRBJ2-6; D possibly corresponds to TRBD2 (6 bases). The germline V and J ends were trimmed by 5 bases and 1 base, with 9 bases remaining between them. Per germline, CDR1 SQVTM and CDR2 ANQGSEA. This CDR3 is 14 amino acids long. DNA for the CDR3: TGCAGCGTTCTGGGGGGATCTGGGGCCAACGTCCTGACTTTC. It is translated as CSVLGGSGANVLTF.

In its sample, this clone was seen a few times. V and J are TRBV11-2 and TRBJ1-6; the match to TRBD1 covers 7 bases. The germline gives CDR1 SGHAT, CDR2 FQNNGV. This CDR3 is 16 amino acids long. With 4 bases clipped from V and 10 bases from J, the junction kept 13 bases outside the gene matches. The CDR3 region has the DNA TGTGCCAGCAGCTCCACCGGGACAGCCTGGGGCTCACCCCTCCACTTT. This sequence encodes CASSSTGTAWGSPLHF.

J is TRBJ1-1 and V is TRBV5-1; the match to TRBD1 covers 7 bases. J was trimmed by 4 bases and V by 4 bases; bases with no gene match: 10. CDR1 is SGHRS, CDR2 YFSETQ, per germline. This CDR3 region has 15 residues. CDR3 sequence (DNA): TGCGCCAGCAGCCCCGGGACAGCGTGGGCCACTGAAGCTTTCTTT. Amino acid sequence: CASSPGTAWATEAFF.

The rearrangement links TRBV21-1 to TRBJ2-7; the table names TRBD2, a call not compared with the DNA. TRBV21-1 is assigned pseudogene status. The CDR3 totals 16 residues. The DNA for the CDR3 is TGTGCCAGCAGCCCCAGTCTTAGGGCGGGGACTTACGAGCAGTACTTC. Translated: CASSPSLRAGTYEQYF.

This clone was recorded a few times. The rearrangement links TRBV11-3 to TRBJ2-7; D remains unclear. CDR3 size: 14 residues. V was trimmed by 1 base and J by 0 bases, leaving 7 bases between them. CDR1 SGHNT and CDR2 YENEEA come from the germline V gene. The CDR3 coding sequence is TGTGCCAGCAGCTTAGCGGCTACCTCCTACGAGCAGTACTTC. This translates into CASSLAATSYEQYF.

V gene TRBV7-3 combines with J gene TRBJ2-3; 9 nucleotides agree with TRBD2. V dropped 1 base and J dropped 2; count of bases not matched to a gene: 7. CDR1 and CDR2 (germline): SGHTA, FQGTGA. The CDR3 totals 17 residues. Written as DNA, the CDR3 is TGTGCCAGCAGCTTAAGGTCTGGACTAGCGATCACAGATACGCAGTATTTT. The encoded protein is CASSLRSGLAITDTQYF.

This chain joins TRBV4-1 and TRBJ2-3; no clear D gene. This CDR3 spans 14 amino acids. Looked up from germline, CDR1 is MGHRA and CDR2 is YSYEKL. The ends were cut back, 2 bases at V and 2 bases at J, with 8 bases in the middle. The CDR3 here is CASSQWTDTDTQYF. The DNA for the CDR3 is TGCGCCAGCAGCCAATGGACGGACACAGATACGCAGTATTTT.

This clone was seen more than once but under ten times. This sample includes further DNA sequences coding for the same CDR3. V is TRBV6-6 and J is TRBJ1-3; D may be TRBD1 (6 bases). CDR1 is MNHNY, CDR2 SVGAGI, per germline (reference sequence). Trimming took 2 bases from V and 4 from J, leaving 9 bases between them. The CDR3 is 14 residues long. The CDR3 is CASSYGTSGNTIYF. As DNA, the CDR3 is TGTGCCAGCAGTTACGGGACATCCGGAAACACCATATATTTT.

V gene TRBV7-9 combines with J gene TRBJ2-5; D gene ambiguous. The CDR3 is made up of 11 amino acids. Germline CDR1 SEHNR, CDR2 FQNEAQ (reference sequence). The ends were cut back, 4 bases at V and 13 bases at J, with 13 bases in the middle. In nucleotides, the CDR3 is TGTGCCAGCAGCTGGTTGGCTAATACGTACTTC. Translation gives CASSWLANTYF.